Listed here are 32 T cell receptor beta chains from one sample, sequenced in a study of metastatic and nonmetastatic thyroid tumors. TCRdb re-called the PCR reads through MiXCR. The sample contains some 41,000 clones, approximately 28% of which appear only once. Patients underwent thyroid surgery, and none had received any treatment before it. Sequencing was performed on blood. These receptor sequences come from a male donor with papillary thyroid cancer or a benign thyroid nodule (not recorded which). Some clones in this sample may be carry-over from other donors' samples.

The chain recombines TRBV5-2 with TRBJ2-7; whether TRBD1, the table's D call, matches the DNA was not checked. TRBV5-2 is described as a pseudogene. The CDR3 is made up of 19 amino acids. In DNA, the CDR3 is TGTGCCAGCATCTTAGGACAGGGGATCCTAGCGATAGAGACATACGAGCAGTACTTC. Encoded protein: CASILGQGILAIETYEQYF.

This clone has ten or more counts. The rearrangement joins TRBV6-1 to TRBJ1-1; D is unresolved. Trimming took off 5 bases at V and 2 bases at J, with 12 bases between the two ends. Germline assignment: CDR1 MNHNS and CDR2 SASEGT. The CDR3 has 14 residues. Written as DNA, the CDR3 is TGTGCCAGCAGTCCTCGGACGGGAAACACTGAAGCTTTCTTT. It encodes CASSPRTGNTEAFF.

This clone was picked up a small number of times. CDR3 coding DNA: TGTGCCGGGTCGGGACTAGCGGTACATGAGCAGTACTTC. Its translation is CAGSGLAVHEQYF. V usage is TRBV19 and J usage is TRBJ2-7; 11 bases agree with TRBD2. The CDR3 is made up of 13 amino acids. The V and J ends lost 11 bases and 7 bases, in that order; junction bases with no gene match: 10. Germline CDR1 and CDR2: LNHDA and SQIVND (reference sequence).

The chain carries TRBV24-1 and TRBJ2-3; D is possibly TRBD1 or TRBD2 (5 bases each). CDR1 and CDR2 from the germline V gene are KGHDR and SFDVKD. V was clipped by 9 bases and J by 4 bases, with 10 bases between them. The CDR3 consists of 12 residues. DNA for the CDR3: TGTGCCACCCGTATGGGGGCAGATACGCAGTATTTT. Translation: CATRMGADTQYF.

This clone occurred a few times. The CDR3 DNA is TGTGCCATCATTCCAGCTGGCGTTAATGAAAAACTGTTTTTT. Translation: CAIIPAGVNEKLFF. The chain has TRBV11-2 and TRBJ1-4; D unclear. This CDR3 is built from 14 residues. Germline V gene data show CDR1 as SGHAT and CDR2 as FQNNGV. The V end was cut by 10 bases, the J end by 4 bases, with 16 bases between. Using reference TRBV11-2 and TRBJ1-4 for the parts outside the CDR3, the full variable domain is EAGVAQSPRYKIIEKRQSVAFWCNPISGHATLYWYQQILGQGPKLLIQFQNNGVVDDSQLPKDRFSAERLKGVDSTLKIQPAKLEDSAVYLCAIIPAGVNEKLFFGSGTQLSVL.

This clone was seen at least ten times. V gene TRBV7-2 combines with J gene TRBJ2-1, with 8 bases that match TRBD2. The CDR3 has 17 residues. Germline-derived CDR1 and CDR2 are SGHTA and FQGNSA. Losses at the gene ends were 3 bases for V and 3 bases for J; bases not matched to a gene: 10. CDR3 protein: CASSLTGGGFLYNEQFF. The CDR3 bases are TGTGCCAGCAGCTTGACCGGCGGGGGGTTTCTCTACAATGAGCAGTTCTTC.

The table lists this clone with a few counts. This sample also contains other DNA sequences that code for the same CDR3. The V gene is TRBV6-2 or TRBV6-3, the J gene TRBJ2-1; D perhaps matches TRBD1 (5 bases). The CDR3 is 13 amino acids. Germline V CDR1 and CDR2: MNHEY, SVGEGT. Trimming cost V 5 bases and J 14 bases, with 19 bases left between them. This CDR3 is CASSDIDRYGEFF. DNA for the CDR3: TGTGCCAGCAGTGACATCGACAGATATGGGGAGTTCTTC.

This clone came up a few times. The chain recombines TRBV19 with TRBJ2-2; D not certain. The CDR3 spans 13 residues. Trimming removed 8 bases from V and 0 bases from J, with 7 bases in between. CDR1 is LNHDA and CDR2 is SQIVND in the germline V gene (reference sequence). CDR3 protein: CASEDPNTGELFF. The DNA of the CDR3 is TGTGCCAGTGAGGATCCGAACACCGGGGAGCTGTTTTTT.

The chain has TRBV30 and TRBJ2-3; 12 bases fit TRBD2. Trimming cost V 4 bases and J 0 bases; bases outside gene matches: 5. Germline V gene sequence: CDR1 GTSNPN, CDR2 SVGIG (reference sequence). The CDR3 is 16 amino acids. As DNA, the CDR3 is TGTGCCTGGACGCGAGGACTAGCGGGGAGCACAGATACGCAGTATTTT. Amino acid sequence: CAWTRGLAGSTDTQYF.

This clone was seen a single time. This chain connects TRBV2 to TRBJ2-1; D possibly uses TRBD1 or TRBD2 (5 bases each). With 3 bases removed from V and 9 bases from J, the gap between germline ends came to 15 bases. The CDR3 length is 14 residues. The germline gives CDR1 SNHLY, CDR2 FYNNEI. CDR3 nucleotides: TGTGCCAGCAGTGATTTCTGGGGGTCAACTGAGCAGTTCTTC. Translation: CASSDFWGSTEQFF.

J is TRBJ1-6 and V is TRBV11-2; tentatively, D is TRBD1 (6 bases). The CDR3 consists of 13 residues. Trimming took 5 bases from V and 10 from J, leaving 12 bases between them. Germline V gives CDR1 SGHAT, CDR2 FQNNGV. The CDR3 bases are TGTGCCAGCAGCATCCAGGGGAAATCACCCCTCCACTTT. It yields the protein CASSIQGKSPLHF. The full variable domain, completed using reference TRBV11-2 and TRBJ1-6, is EAGVAQSPRYKIIEKRQSVAFWCNPISGHATLYWYQQILGQGPKLLIQFQNNGVVDDSQLPKDRFSAERLKGVDSTLKIQPAKLEDSAVYLCASSIQGKSPLHFGNGTRLTVT.

The gene calls are TRBV6-2 or TRBV6-3 and TRBJ2-4, with D perhaps TRBD2 (6 bases). The germline V gene has CDR1 MNHEY and CDR2 SVGEGT. The CDR3 covers 17 residues. V lost 2 bases to trimming and J lost 5 bases, with 19 bases between them. CDR3 amino acids: CASSYHSLLAPQNIQYF. DNA of the CDR3: TGTGCCAGCAGTTACCATAGTTTGCTAGCGCCCCAAAACATTCAGTACTTC.

This clone was recorded at least ten times. V usage is TRBV24-1 and J usage is TRBJ2-5, with TRBD2 matching over 10 bases. Germline values: CDR1 KGHDR, CDR2 SFDVKD. V lost 12 bases and J lost 5; bases outside the gene matches: 5. The CDR3 is 12 amino acids. CDR3 residues: CASSGSGETQYF. The CDR3 DNA reads as TGTGCCTCTAGCGGGAGCGGCGAGACCCAGTACTTC.

This clone is classed as medium-sized. This rearrangement joins TRBV4-1 to TRBJ1-4; D not certain. Trimming took off 0 bases at V and 0 bases at J, with 11 bases between the two ends. The length of the CDR3 is 17 residues. Germline CDR1 MGHRA, CDR2 YSYEKL. This CDR3 is CASSQDKWDATNEKLFF. The CDR3 nucleotides read TGCGCCAGCAGCCAAGATAAGTGGGATGCAACTAATGAAAAACTGTTTTTT.

Relative to its sample, this clone is medium-sized (0.01 to 0.1%). The chain carries TRBV12-3 or TRBV12-4 and TRBJ2-1, with TRBD2 matching 12 bases. Trimming cost V 5 bases and J 9 bases; bases outside gene matches: 5. This CDR3 has 14 residues. The CDR3 spells CASSVRLAGVEQFF. The CDR3 DNA reads as TGTGCCAGCAGTGTGAGACTAGCGGGGGTTGAGCAGTTCTTC.

This clone was seen many times. This chain links TRBV24-1 with TRBJ2-1; 10 bases fit TRBD1. Trimming removed 5 bases from V and 4 bases from J; junction bases left unmatched: 7. The CDR3 contains 16 residues. From germline, CDR1 is KGHDR and CDR2 SFDVKD. CDR3 coding DNA: TGTGCCACCAGTGCAATCCGGGACAGGGGTTACAATGAGCAGTTCTTC. The encoded protein is CATSAIRDRGYNEQFF.

Worth noting for this clone: Given the absence of the conserved phenylalanine or tryptophan at the CDR3 end, a read error is likely. The rearrangement links TRBV5-1 to TRBJ2-5, with D tentatively TRBD1 or TRBD2 (6 bases each). V lost 4 bases and J 1 base, leaving 14 bases between the germline ends. This CDR3 is built from 15 residues. In germline, CDR1 is SGHRS, CDR2 YFSETQ. CDR3 loop: CASSKGGSLQETQYL. The CDR3 DNA reads TGCGCCAGCAGCAAGGGGGGCAGCCTCCAAGAGACCCAGTACCTC.

This clone was counted only a few times. The chain uses TRBV12-3 or TRBV12-4 and TRBJ1-2, with D unresolved. Between the trimmed V and J ends, which lost 6 bases and 5 bases, there was a span of 19 bases. The CDR3 runs to 15 residues. The CDR3 region has the DNA TGTGCCAGCAGCCCATACGTCGGGGTTGAATATGGCTACACCTTC. Amino acids: CASSPYVGVEYGYTF.

The chain is built from TRBV12-3 or TRBV12-4 and TRBJ2-7, with no clear D. The CDR3 contains 15 residues. V was trimmed by 3 bases and J by 5 bases, leaving 17 bases between them. This CDR3 is CASSFRYPRSDEQYF. Written as DNA, the CDR3 is TGTGCCAGCAGTTTCCGGTACCCTAGGTCCGACGAGCAGTACTTC.

This chain's CDR3 is CASRDKLSRAYNEQFF. The CDR3, as DNA: TGTGCCAGCAGGGATAAGTTAAGTCGGGCCTACAATGAGCAGTTCTTC. J is TRBJ2-1 and V is TRBV11-2; no reliable D call. Trimming took 6 bases from V and 2 from J, leaving 17 bases between them. The CDR3 length is 16 residues. Germline V gene data show CDR1 as SGHAT and CDR2 as FQNNGV.

This clone was detected ten times or more. The V gene is TRBV12-3 or TRBV12-4, the J gene TRBJ2-3; D assignment may be TRBD1 or TRBD2 (5 bases each). The CDR3 totals 14 residues. V shed 1 base and J shed 4 bases, with 9 bases lying between them. This CDR3 reads CASSLGGVADTQYF. As DNA, the CDR3 is TGTGCCAGCAGTTTAGGAGGGGTGGCAGATACGCAGTATTTT.

Notes on this clone: Since a much larger clone is just one base distant, this may be a read error. The chain is built from TRBV10-2 and TRBJ2-7; 8 bases map to TRBD2. J lost 4 bases, V lost 10 bases, and 9 bases had no gene match. There are 13 residues in the CDR3. From germline, CDR1 is WSHSY and CDR2 SAAADI. The DNA of the CDR3 is TGCGCCATCCGGGATAGCGGGAATTACGAGCAGTACTTC. Translated: CAIRDSGNYEQYF.

CDR3 DNA: TGTGCCAGCAGCAGGGACAGCCGAAATCAGCCCCAGCATTTT. This codes for CASSRDSRNQPQHF. V and J are TRBV12-3 or TRBV12-4 and TRBJ1-5, with 7 bases fitting TRBD1. The V gene end was trimmed by 6 bases and the J gene end by 4 bases; junction bases not matched to a gene: 6. The CDR3 has 14 amino acids.

Details on this clone: An end of the junction differs from the germline gene, which may be a read error. The chain combines TRBV6-4 with TRBJ2-7; 11 positions agree with TRBD1. The CDR3 totals 14 residues. Germline V gene lookup returns CDR1 MRHNA and CDR2 SNTAGT. CDR3 in DNA: TGTGCCAGCCGTACAGGGACAGGGGGATGCGAGAAGTACTTC. Protein: CASRTGTGGCEKYF.

In this sample, this clone turned up many times. The V and J genes are TRBV4-1 and TRBJ2-5, with D maybe TRBD2 (6 bases). This CDR3 is built from 16 residues. Germline CDR1 is MGHRA and CDR2 is YSYEKL. Deletions cut 0 bases from V and 1 base from J, with 12 bases between. CDR3 nucleotide sequence: TGCGCCAGCAGCCAAGATGCGCGGGGAACCCAAGAGACCCAGTACTTC. Residues: CASSQDARGTQETQYF.

J is TRBJ1-2 and V is TRBV12-3 or TRBV12-4; D gene uncertain. This CDR3 has 14 amino acids. V was shortened by 7 bases and J by 8 bases, with 20 bases between the two germline ends. Here the CDR3 DNA reads TGTGCCAGCACCCCGTCAGGAAGGCCCTTCGGCTACACCTTC. Its translation is CASTPSGRPFGYTF.

Points on this clone: One end of the junction is discordant with germline, which a read error may explain. The chain combines TRBV2 with TRBJ1-2; no clear D gene. CDR1 and CDR2 from the germline V gene are SNHLY and FYNNEI. The CDR3 is 16 residues long. The chain's CDR3 is CASSELRAPTNYVYTF. CDR3 DNA sequence: TGTGCCAGCAGTGAGCTTCGGGCACCAACCAACTATGTCTACACCTTC.

This clone was detected ten times or more. The chain combines TRBV24-1 with TRBJ2-1, with 7 bases fitting TRBD2. The CDR3 is made up of 13 amino acids. J lost 4 bases, V lost 9 bases, and 5 bases had no gene match. Germline CDR1 and CDR2: KGHDR and SFDVKD. In DNA form, the CDR3 reads TGTGCCACCGGCCGCGGGGGATACAATGAGCAGTTCTTC. It is translated as CATGRGGYNEQFF.

This clone occurred many times. The rearrangement links TRBV6-1 to TRBJ2-1; the match to TRBD2 covers 8 bases. Per germline, CDR1 MNHNS and CDR2 SASEGT. The CDR3 totals 15 residues. With V trimmed by 2 bases and J by 0 bases, 0 bases remained unmatched. Here the CDR3 DNA reads TGTGCCAGCAGTGAACTAGCGGGCTCCTACAATGAGCAGTTCTTC. Amino acid sequence: CASSELAGSYNEQFF.

This clone was seen many times. The V gene is TRBV5-1, the J gene TRBJ2-2; tentatively, D is TRBD1 or TRBD2 (5 bases each). Trimming shortened V by 7 bases and J by 0 bases, and 10 bases separated the two germline ends. The CDR3 covers 14 residues. The germline V gene encodes CDR1 SGHRS and CDR2 YFSETQ. The CDR3 sequence: CASGGASNTGELFF. In nucleotides, the CDR3 is TGCGCCAGCGGGGGAGCCTCGAACACCGGGGAGCTGTTTTTT.

This clone has just a few counts. A much larger clonotype is one base distant, so this may be a read error. The chain uses TRBV6-5 and TRBJ2-1, with unresolved D. V was pared by 2 bases and J by 12 bases, with 20 bases between. CDR3 length: 15 residues. CDR1 and CDR2 (germline): MNHEY, SVGAGI. The CDR3 reads CASSYGSGSDGRQFF. The CDR3 nucleotides are TGTGCCAGCAGTTACGGCTCCGGATCGGATGGCCGGCAGTTCTTC.

This clone was counted at least ten times. This chain links TRBV9 with TRBJ1-6, with D unclear. V gave up 0 bases and J gave up 11 bases, with 9 bases separating them. Germline V CDR1 and CDR2: SGDLS, YYNGEE. This CDR3 is 13 amino acids long. Written as DNA, the CDR3 is TGTGCCAGCAGCGTAGTTGACGGAGCACCCCTCCACTTT. It translates to CASSVVDGAPLHF.